This T cell receptor beta chain was identified in a study of spatial heterogeneity in lung cancer. The germline V gene encodes CDR1 KGHSH and CDR2 LQKENI. The CDR3 runs to 16 residues. J was trimmed by 2 bases and V by 2 bases; bases with no gene match: 6. Time point in this sample: sample taken at primary tumor resection. Frozen PBMC, nontumor lung or tumor provided whole RNA, which was sequenced unsorted. The donors, 72 patients with untreated early-stage non-small cell lung cancer, provided the samples. Carried by each TCR cDNA molecule was a unique molecular identifier. TCRdb used MiXCR to reprocess the 5' RACE reads, holding one entry per CDR3 protein. The sample yields 80,000 to 95,000 distinct CDR3 sequences, approximately 8.2% seen once.

The source of this sequence is a male donor with early-stage non-small cell lung cancer. This chain links TRBV18 with TRBJ1-2; TRBD1 aligns across 9 bases. The sequencing used PBMCs, collected at surgery. CDR3 nucleotide sequence: TGTGCCAGCTCACCAATAGGGGACAGGGTGAACTATGGCTACACCTTC. Encoded protein: CASSPIGDRVNYGYTF. The full variable domain, completed using reference TRBV18 and TRBJ1-2, is NAGVMQNPRHLVRRRGQEARLRCSPMKGHSHVYWYRQLPEEGLKFMVYLQKENIIDESGMPKERFSAEFPKEGPSILRIQQVVRGDSAAYFCASSPIGDRVNYGYTFGSGTRLTVV.